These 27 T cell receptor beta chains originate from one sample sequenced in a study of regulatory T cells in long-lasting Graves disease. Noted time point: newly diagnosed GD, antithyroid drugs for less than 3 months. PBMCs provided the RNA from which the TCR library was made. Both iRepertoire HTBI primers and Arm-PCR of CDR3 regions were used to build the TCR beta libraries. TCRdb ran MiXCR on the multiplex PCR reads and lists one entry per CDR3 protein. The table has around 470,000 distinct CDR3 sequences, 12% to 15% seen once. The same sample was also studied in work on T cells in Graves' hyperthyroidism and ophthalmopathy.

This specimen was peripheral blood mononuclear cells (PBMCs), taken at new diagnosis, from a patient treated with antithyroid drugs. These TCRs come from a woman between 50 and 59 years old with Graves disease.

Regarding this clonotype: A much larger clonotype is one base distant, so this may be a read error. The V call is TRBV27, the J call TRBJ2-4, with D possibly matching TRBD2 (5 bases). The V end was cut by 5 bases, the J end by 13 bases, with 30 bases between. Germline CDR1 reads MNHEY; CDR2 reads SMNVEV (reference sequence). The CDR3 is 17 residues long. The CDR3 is CASSDDFRGGPYNEQYF. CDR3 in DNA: TGTGCCAGCAGTGACGACTTTCGAGGAGGACCCTACAATGAGCAGTACTTC.

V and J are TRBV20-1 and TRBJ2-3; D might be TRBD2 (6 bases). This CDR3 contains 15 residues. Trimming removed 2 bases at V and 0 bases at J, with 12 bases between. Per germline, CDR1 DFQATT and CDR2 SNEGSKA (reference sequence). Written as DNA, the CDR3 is TGCAGTGCTAGACGGCCGAGCGGGAGCACAGATACGCAGTATTTT. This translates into CSARRPSGSTDTQYF.

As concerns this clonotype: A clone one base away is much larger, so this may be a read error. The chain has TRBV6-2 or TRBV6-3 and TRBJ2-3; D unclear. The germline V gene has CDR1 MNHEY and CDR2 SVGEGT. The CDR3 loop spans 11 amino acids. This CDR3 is CAGRKGDTQYF. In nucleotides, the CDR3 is TGTGCCGGCAGGAAGGGAGATACGCAGTATTTT.

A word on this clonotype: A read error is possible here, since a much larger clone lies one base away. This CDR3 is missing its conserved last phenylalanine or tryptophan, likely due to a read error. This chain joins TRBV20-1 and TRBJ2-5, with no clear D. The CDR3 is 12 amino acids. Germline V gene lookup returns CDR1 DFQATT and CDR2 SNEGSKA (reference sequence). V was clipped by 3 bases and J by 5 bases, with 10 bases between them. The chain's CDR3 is CSASFGRETQYL. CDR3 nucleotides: TGCAGTGCTAGTTTTGGACGGGAGACCCAGTACCTC.

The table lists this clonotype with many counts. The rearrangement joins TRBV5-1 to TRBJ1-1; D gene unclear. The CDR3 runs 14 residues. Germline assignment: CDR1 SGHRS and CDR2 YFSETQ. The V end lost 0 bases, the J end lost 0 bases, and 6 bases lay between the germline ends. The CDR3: CASSLVAMNTEAFF. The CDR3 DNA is TGCGCCAGCAGCTTGGTGGCTATGAACACTGAAGCTTTCTTT.

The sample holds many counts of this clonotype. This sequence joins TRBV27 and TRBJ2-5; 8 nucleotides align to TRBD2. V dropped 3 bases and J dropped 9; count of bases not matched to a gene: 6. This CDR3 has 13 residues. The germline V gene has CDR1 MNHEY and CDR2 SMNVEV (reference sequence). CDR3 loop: CASSFRRREAQYF. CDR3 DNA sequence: TGTGCCAGCAGTTTTCGAAGGCGGGAGGCCCAGTACTTC.

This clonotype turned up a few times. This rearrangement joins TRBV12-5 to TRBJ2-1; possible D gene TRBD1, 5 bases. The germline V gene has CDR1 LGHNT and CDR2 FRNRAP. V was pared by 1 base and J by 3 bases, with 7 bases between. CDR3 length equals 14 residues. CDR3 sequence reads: CASGLGDSYNEQFF. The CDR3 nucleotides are TGTGCTAGTGGTTTGGGAGACAGCTACAATGAGCAGTTCTTC.

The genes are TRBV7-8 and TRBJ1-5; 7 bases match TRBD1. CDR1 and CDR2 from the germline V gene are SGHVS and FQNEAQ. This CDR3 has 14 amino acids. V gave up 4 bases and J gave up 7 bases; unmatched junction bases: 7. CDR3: CASSYRDRMQPQHF. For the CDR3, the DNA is TGTGCCAGCAGCTACCGGGACAGAATGCAGCCCCAGCATTTT.

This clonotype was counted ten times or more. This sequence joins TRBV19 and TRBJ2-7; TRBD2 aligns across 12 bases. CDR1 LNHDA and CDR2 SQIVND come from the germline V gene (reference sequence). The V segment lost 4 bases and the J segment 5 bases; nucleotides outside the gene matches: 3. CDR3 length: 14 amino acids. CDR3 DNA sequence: TGTGCCAGTAGTACTGGACTAGCGGGGAACGAGCAGTACTTC. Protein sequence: CASSTGLAGNEQYF.

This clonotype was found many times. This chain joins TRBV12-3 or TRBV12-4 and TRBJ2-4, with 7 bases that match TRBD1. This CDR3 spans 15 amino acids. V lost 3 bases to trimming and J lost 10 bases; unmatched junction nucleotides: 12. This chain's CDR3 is CASSLGIGTATIQYF. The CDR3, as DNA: TGTGCCAGCAGTTTGGGAATCGGGACAGCAACTATTCAGTACTTC.

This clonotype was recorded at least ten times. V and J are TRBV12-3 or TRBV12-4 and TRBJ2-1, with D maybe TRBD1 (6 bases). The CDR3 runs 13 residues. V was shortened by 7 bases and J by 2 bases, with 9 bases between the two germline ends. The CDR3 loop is CASTQGTYNEQFF. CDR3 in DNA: TGTGCCAGCACACAGGGTACCTACAATGAGCAGTTCTTC.

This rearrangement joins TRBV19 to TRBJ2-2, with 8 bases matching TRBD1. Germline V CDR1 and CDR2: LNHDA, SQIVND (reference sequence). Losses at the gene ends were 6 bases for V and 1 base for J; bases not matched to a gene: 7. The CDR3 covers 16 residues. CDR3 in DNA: TGTGCCAGTAGCCGAAACACAGGGGGGAACACCGGGGAGCTGTTTTTT. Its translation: CASSRNTGGNTGELFF.

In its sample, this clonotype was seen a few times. The CDR3 DNA reads as TGCAGTGGCTCCACAGGGGGCGGATACGAGCAGTACTTC. Translated: CSGSTGGGYEQYF. J is TRBJ2-7 and V is TRBV20-1; 9 nucleotides line up with TRBD1. The CDR3 runs to 13 residues. Trimming removed 7 bases from V and 4 bases from J; junction bases left unmatched: 8. Germline V gives CDR1 DFQATT, CDR2 SNEGSKA (reference sequence).

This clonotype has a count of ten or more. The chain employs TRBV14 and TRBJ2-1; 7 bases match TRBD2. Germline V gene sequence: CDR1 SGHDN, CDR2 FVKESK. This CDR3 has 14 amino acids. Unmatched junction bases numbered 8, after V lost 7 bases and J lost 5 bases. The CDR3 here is CASNLGLTNNEQFF. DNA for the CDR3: TGTGCCAGCAATCTGGGACTAACAAACAATGAGCAGTTCTTC.

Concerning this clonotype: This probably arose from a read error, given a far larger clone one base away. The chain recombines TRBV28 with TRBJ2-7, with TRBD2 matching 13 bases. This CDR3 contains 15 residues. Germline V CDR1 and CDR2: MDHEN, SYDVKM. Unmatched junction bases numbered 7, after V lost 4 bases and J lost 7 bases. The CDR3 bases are TGTGCCAGCAGTTCATGGACTAGCGGGAGAAATGAGCAGTACTTC. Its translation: CASSSWTSGRNEQYF.

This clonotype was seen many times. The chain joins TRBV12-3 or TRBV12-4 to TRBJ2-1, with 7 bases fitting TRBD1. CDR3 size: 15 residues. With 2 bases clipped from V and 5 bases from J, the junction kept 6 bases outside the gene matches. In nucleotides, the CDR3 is TGTGCCAGCAGTTTATTCAACAGGGGAGACAATGAGCAGTTCTTC. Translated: CASSLFNRGDNEQFF.

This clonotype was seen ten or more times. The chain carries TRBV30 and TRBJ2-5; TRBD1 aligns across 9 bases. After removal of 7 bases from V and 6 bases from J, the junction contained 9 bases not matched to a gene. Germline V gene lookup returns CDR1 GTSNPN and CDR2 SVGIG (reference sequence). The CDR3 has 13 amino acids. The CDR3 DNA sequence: TGTGCCTCCAGGACAGGGGTCGAGCAGACCCAGTACTTC. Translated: CASRTGVEQTQYF.

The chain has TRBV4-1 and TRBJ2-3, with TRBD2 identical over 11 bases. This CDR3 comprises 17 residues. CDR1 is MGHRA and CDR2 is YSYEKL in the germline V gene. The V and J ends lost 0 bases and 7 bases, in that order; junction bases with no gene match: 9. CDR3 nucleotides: TGCGCCAGCAGCCAAGATCGCCCGGGACTAGCGGCGAATACGCAGTATTTT. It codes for CASSQDRPGLAANTQYF.

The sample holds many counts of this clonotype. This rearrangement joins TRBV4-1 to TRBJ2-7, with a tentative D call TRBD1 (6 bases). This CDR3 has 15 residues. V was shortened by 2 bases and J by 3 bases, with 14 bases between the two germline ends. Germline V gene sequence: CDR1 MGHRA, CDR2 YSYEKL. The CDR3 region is CASSQSPGTIYEQYF. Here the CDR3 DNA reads TGCGCCAGCAGCCAATCTCCCGGGACAATCTACGAGCAGTACTTC.

CDR3 DNA sequence: TGTGCCATCAGTGGATCAAGCGGGAACGATGAGCAGTTCTTC. Protein sequence: CAISGSSGNDEQFF. The chain has TRBV10-3 and TRBJ2-1; TRBD2 aligns across 7 bases. The length of the CDR3 is 14 residues. Germline CDR1 ENHRY, CDR2 SYGVKD. V was pared by 4 bases and J by 8 bases, with 8 bases of the junction left unmatched.

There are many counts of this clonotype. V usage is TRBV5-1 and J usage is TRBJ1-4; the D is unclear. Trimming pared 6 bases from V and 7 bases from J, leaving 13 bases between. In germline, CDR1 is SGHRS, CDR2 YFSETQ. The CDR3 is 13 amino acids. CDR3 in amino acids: CASKFPGSEKLFF. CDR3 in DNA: TGCGCCAGCAAGTTTCCGGGGAGTGAAAAACTGTTTTTT.

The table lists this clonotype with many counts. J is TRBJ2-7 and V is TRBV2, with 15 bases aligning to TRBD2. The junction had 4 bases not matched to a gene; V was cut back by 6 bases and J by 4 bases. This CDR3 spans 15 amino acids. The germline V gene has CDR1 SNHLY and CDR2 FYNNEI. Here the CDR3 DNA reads TGTGCCAGCAGGGTGGGACTAGCGGGAGGATACGAGCAGTACTTC. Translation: CASRVGLAGGYEQYF.

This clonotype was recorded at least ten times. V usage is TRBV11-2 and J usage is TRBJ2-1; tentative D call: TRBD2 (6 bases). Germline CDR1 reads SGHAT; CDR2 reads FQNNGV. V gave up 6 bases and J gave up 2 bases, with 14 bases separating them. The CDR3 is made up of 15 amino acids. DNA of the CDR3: TGTGCCAGCAGACGGGGACTTCAACCCTACAATGAGCAGTTCTTC. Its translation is CASRRGLQPYNEQFF.

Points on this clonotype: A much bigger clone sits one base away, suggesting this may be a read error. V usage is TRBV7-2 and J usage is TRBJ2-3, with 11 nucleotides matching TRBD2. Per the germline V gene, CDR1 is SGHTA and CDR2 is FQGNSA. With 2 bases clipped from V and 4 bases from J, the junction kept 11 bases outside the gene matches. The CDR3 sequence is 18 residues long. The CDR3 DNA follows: TGTGCCAGCAGCTTATCTTGGCTAGCGGGAGGAGACTCAGATACGCAGTATTTT. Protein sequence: CASSLSWLAGGDSDTQYF.

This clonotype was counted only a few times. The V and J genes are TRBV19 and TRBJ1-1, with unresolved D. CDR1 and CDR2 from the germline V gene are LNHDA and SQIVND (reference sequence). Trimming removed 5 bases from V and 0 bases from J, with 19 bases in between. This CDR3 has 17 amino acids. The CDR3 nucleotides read TGTGCCAGTAGTCCCCCCTTCCTGGGCGGCATGAACACTGAAGCTTTCTTT. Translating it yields CASSPPFLGGMNTEAFF. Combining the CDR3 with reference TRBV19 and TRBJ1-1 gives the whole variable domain DGGITQSPKYLFRKEGQNVTLSCEQNLNHDAMYWYRQDPGQGLRLIYYSQIVNDFQKGDIAEGYSVSREKKESFPLTVTSAQKNPTAFYLCASSPPFLGGMNTEAFFGQGTRLTVV.

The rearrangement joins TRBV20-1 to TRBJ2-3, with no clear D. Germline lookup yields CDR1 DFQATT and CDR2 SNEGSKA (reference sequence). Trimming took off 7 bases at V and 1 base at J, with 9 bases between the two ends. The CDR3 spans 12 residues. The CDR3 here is CSVLVRTDTQYF. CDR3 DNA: TGCAGTGTCCTGGTCCGCACAGATACGCAGTATTTT.

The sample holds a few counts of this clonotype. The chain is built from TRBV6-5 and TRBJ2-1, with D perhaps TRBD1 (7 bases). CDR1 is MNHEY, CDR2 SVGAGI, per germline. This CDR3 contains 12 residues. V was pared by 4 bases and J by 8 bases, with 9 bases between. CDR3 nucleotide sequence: TGTGCCAGCAGTTCCAGGGGGGATGAGCAGTTCTTC. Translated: CASSSRGDEQFF.